These 8 T cell receptor beta chains came from one sample sequenced in a study of T-cell memory formation after mild COVID-19. TCRdb reanalysed the 5' RACE reads using MiXCR and keeps one entry per CDR3 protein. The repertoire includes about 88,000 distinct CDR3 sequences, approximately 25% of them detected once, and roughly 41% sits in the top ten. Sequenced: PBMCs or a T cell subset sorted from them (not recorded which). These TCRs come from a young man who had mild COVID-19 (a few samples of this study predate the infection). Cell type and time point are not known.

The chain joins TRBV12-3 or TRBV12-4 to TRBJ2-7; D is possibly TRBD2 (6 bases). V was cut by 8 bases and J by 0 bases, with 11 bases left in between. The CDR3 totals 13 residues. CDR3 in amino acids: CASAGSLSYEQYV. DNA of the CDR3: TGTGCCAGCGCGGGAAGTCTCTCCTACGAGCAGTACGTC.

This rearrangement joins TRBV3-1 to TRBJ2-3; TRBD2 is a possible D gene (5 bases). Germline V gene data show CDR1 as LGHDT and CDR2 as YNNKEL (reference sequence). The CDR3 loop spans 13 amino acids. Trimming left V 4 bases short and J 8 bases short, with 13 bases between. The CDR3 DNA follows: TGTGCCAGCAGCCTCCGAGGGCTGGGTACGCAGTATTTT. Its translation: CASSLRGLGTQYF.

In this sample, this clonotype turned up a few times. This chain connects TRBV4-3 to TRBJ2-1, with D perhaps being TRBD1 or TRBD2 (5 bases each). The V gene lost 4 bases and the J gene lost 0 bases, with 13 bases spanning the gap. The CDR3 contains 16 residues. Germline V CDR1 and CDR2: LGHNA, YSLEER. As DNA, the CDR3 is TGCGCCAGCAGCCGACAGACGGGAAGCTCCTACAATGAGCAGTTCTTC. It is translated as CASSRQTGSSYNEQFF.

This chain joins TRBV5-1 and TRBJ2-5, with TRBD2 matching over 8 bases. The V segment lost 2 bases and the J segment 4 bases; nucleotides outside the gene matches: 4. Germline loops: CDR1 SGHRS, CDR2 YFSETQ. This CDR3 region has 14 residues. The CDR3: CASSLIAGRETQYF. The DNA of the CDR3 is TGCGCCAGCAGCTTAATAGCGGGGAGAGAGACCCAGTACTTC.

This rearrangement joins TRBV3-1 to TRBJ2-1, with 8 bases identical to TRBD2. Trimming removed 2 bases from V and 0 bases from J; junction bases left unmatched: 9. CDR3 length equals 18 residues. The V gene's germline CDR1 is LGHDT and CDR2 YNNKEL (reference sequence). CDR3 region: CASSQPRLAGNSYNEQFF. CDR3 DNA: TGTGCCAGCAGCCAACCGCGGCTAGCGGGTAACTCCTACAATGAGCAGTTCTTC.

The gene calls are TRBV6-2 or TRBV6-3 and TRBJ2-1; D is tentatively TRBD1 or TRBD2 (6 bases each). The germline V gene encodes CDR1 MNHEY and CDR2 SVGEGT. The CDR3 sequence is 12 residues long. Trimming removed 10 bases at V and 7 bases at J, with 14 bases between. The CDR3 reads CAINQGGNEQFF. The DNA of the CDR3 is TGTGCCATCAACCAAGGGGGGAATGAGCAGTTCTTC.

The V and J genes are TRBV7-2 and TRBJ2-7; TRBD2 might be the D (5 bases). Germline V gene data show CDR1 as SGHTA and CDR2 as FQGNSA. The length of the CDR3 is 14 residues. V lost 1 base, J lost 6 bases, and 13 bases lay in between. CDR3 sequence reads: CASSLVSSLGEQYF. In nucleotides, the CDR3 is TGTGCCAGCAGCTTAGTGTCTAGCCTCGGCGAGCAGTACTTC.

The gene calls are TRBV12-3 or TRBV12-4 and TRBJ2-6; D is perhaps TRBD1 (6 bases). The CDR3 is 16 amino acids. V lost 8 bases and J lost 0, with 14 bases in between. Here the CDR3 reads CASESKGGSGANVLTF. The CDR3 bases are TGTGCCAGCGAGAGTAAAGGGGGCTCTGGGGCCAACGTCCTGACTTTC.